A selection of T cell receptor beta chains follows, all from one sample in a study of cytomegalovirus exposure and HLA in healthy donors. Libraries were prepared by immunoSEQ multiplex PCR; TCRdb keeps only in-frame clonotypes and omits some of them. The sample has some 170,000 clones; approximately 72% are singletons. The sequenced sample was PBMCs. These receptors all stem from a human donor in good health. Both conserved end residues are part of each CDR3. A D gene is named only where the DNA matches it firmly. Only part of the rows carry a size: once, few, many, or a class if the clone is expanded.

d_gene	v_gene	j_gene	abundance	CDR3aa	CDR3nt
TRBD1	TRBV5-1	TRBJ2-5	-	CASRGRQGVEETQYF	TGCGCCAGCAGAGGAAGACAGGGGGTTGAGGAGACCCAGTACTTC
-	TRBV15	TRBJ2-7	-	CATSRDPNFYEQYF	TGTGCCACCAGCAGAGATCCTAATTTCTACGAGCAGTACTTC
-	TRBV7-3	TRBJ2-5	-	CASSRAPGQQETQYF	TGTGCCAGCAGCAGGGCCCCAGGACAGCAAGAGACCCAGTACTTC
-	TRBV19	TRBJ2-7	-	CASSSRQNYEQYF	TGTGCCAGTAGTTCTCGACAGAATTACGAGCAGTACTTC
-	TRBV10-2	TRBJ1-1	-	CASSESIWAKDALVEAFF	TGCGCCAGCAGTGAGTCCATTTGGGCAAAAGACGCGCTTGTGGAAGCTTTCTTT
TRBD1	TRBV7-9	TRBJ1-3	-	CASSLEGQGSGNTIYF	TGTGCCAGCAGCTTAGAGGGACAGGGCTCTGGAAACACCATATATTTT
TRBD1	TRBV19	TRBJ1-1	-	CASSKSDRGFNTEAFF	TGTGCCAGTAGTAAATCCGACAGGGGGTTTAACACTGAAGCTTTCTTT
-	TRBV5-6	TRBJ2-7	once	CASSLVPGAYEQYF	TGTGCCAGCAGCTTGGTGCCGGGGGCCTACGAGCAGTACTTC
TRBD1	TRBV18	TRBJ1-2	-	CASSLPGTGEGYTF	TGTGCCAGCTCACTACCCGGGACAGGGGAAGGCTACACCTTC
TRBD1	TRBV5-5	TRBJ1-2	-	CASSLIPGQGSYGYTF	TGTGCCAGCAGCTTGATTCCGGGACAGGGGTCCTATGGCTACACCTTC
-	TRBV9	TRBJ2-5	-	CASSPHGEEQYF	TGTGCCAGCAGCCCCCACGGGGAGGAGCAGTACTTC
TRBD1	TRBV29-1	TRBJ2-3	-	CSGDGTGDTQYF	TGCAGCGGGGATGGGACAGGGGATACGCAGTATTTT
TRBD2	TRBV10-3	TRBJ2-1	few	CAIRPGLAGSEGNLEQFF	TGTGCCATCAGACCCGGACTAGCGGGGAGCGAAGGCAATCTTGAGCAGTTCTTC
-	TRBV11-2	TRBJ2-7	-	CASSFLPLSSYEQYF	TGTGCCAGCAGCTTTTTGCCCCTGAGCTCCTACGAGCAGTACTTC
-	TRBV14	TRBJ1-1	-	CASSQWRSTEAFF	TGTGCCAGCAGCCAATGGAGGAGCACTGAAGCTTTCTTT
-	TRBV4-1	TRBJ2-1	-	CASSQTGFNEQFF	TGCGCCAGCAGCCAAACAGGATTCAATGAGCAGTTCTTC
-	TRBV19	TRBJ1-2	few	CASSIGPGGLRDYGYTF	TGTGCCAGTAGTATAGGGCCAGGCGGGCTCCGAGACTATGGCTACACCTTC
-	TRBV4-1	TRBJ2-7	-	CASSQGLAYEQYF	TGCGCCAGCAGCCAAGGTTTAGCCTACGAGCAGTACTTC
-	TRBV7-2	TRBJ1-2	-	CASSRDNLRGYTF	TGTGCCAGCAGCCGGGACAATCTAAGGGGCTACACCTTC
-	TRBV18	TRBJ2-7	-	CASSPRTAYEQYF	TGTGCCAGCTCACCACGGACAGCCTACGAGCAGTACTTC
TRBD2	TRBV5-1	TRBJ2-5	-	CASSPQAGQETQYF	TGCGCCAGCAGCCCCCAAGCGGGGCAAGAGACCCAGTACTTC
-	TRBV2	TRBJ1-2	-	CASSESGSLLGYGYTF	TGTGCCAGCAGTGAAAGTGGGTCCCTCCTCGGGTATGGCTACACCTTC
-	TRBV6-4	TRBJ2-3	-	CASSRVGGLLPGSDTQYF	TGTGCCAGCAGCCGCGTGGGGGGACTCCTTCCTGGGTCAGATACGCAGTATTTT
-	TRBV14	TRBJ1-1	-	CASNYGGVTTEAFF	TGTGCCAGCAACTACGGGGGGGTTACCACTGAAGCTTTCTTT
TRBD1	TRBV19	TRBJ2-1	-	CASSISDRADEQFF	TGTGCCAGTAGTATTTCGGACAGGGCCGATGAGCAGTTCTTC
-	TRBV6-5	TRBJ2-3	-	CASSYLRGSTDTQYF	TGTGCCAGCAGTTACCTCAGGGGTAGCACAGATACGCAGTATTTT
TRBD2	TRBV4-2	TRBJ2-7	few	CASSQDDRGGGPYEQYF	TGTGCCAGCAGCCAAGATGACCGGGGCGGGGGGCCCTACGAGCAGTACTTC
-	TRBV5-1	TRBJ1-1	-	CASSLEGWTASPNTEAFF	TGCGCCAGCAGCTTGGAGGGGTGGACAGCCTCCCCGAACACTGAAGCTTTCTTT
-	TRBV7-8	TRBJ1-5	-	CASSLGRDQPQHF	TGTGCCAGCAGCTTAGGGCGGGATCAGCCCCAGCATTTT
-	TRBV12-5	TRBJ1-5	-	CASGTPGGVSNQPQHF	TGTGCTAGTGGCACGCCCGGGGGAGTAAGCAATCAGCCCCAGCATTTT
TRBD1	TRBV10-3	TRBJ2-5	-	CAIGTGRQETQYF	TGTGCCATCGGGACAGGGAGGCAAGAGACCCAGTACTTC
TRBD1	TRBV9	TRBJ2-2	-	CASSVDFHRGNTGELFF	TGTGCCAGCAGCGTAGATTTTCACAGGGGGAACACCGGGGAGCTGTTTTTT
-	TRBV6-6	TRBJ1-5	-	CASSYDSRNQPQHF	TGTGCCAGCAGTTACGACAGTCGCAATCAGCCCCAGCATTTT
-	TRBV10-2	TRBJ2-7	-	CASSGGRHSYEQYF	TGCGCCAGCAGTGGAGGCCGCCACTCCTACGAGCAGTACTTC
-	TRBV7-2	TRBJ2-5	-	CASRSGQSSPQYF	TGTGCCAGCAGGTCCGGACAGTCCTCCCCCCAGTACTTC